This T cell receptor (beta chain) was captured in a study of blood T cell repertoires in COVID-19. Study-level background: PBMCs, B-cell-depleted T cells, or T cells provided the cDNA or gDNA that made up the material.

From germline, CDR1 is SGHRS and CDR2 YFSETQ. Trimming took 3 bases from V and 4 from J; bases not matched to a gene: 13. The length of the CDR3 is 18 residues. Participants, about 18 to 90 years old, spanned fewer than 30 US areas. Cohort 3 recovered donors had two negative PCRs, clearance, or symptom resolution. The authors' processing: How many nucleated cells were present was estimated from reference gene primer amplification. The method was immunoSEQ multiplex PCR; TCRdb's version includes in-frame clones alone and lacks a portion of them. V, J and clone size are taken as reported in that table, and D and trimming were inferred from the DNA itself. The sample contains roughly 330,000 clones, around 87% of which appear only once.

The gene calls are TRBV5-1 and TRBJ2-3; TRBD1 aligns across 11 bases. This TCR came from a woman in her twenties or thirties who had recovered from COVID-19. Sequencing input: PBMCs or T cells enriched from blood (not recorded which). This CDR3 is CASSYGQGAYSSADTQYF. The CDR3 DNA reads TGCGCCAGCAGCTATGGACAGGGGGCGTATAGTAGCGCAGATACGCAGTATTTT.